Given below is one T cell receptor beta chain in context. Sequencing was performed with immunoSEQ multiplex PCR; in TCRdb, only in-frame clones are kept and a portion is missing. This sample yields roughly 150,000 clones, of which 84% are seen a single time; around 7.2% belongs to the top ten. This entry belongs to a study of blood T cell repertoires in COVID-19. Germline CDR1 reads SEHNR; CDR2 reads FQNEAQ (reference sequence). The CDR3 extends over 14 amino acids. V shed 4 bases and J shed 5 bases, with 12 bases lying between them. This TCR came from a woman aged 45-59 years in a cohort sampled during active or convalescent COVID-19. V and J are TRBV7-9 and TRBJ1-5; unclear D gene. The sample was peripheral blood. The CDR3 protein is CASSSPWSDQPQHF. CDR3 DNA sequence: TGTGCCAGCAGCTCACCATGGTCGGATCAGCCCCAGCATTTT. The variable domain in full, completed from reference TRBV7-9 and TRBJ1-5, reads DTGVSQNPRHKITKRGQNVTFRCDPISEHNRLYWYRQTLGQGPEFLTYFQNEAQLEKSRLLSDRFSAERPKGSFSTLEIQRTEQGDSAMYLCASSSPWSDQPQHFGDGTRLSIL.